This T cell receptor (beta chain) was sequenced in a study of cytomegalovirus exposure and HLA in healthy donors. On the study more broadly: In an early release, HLA-typed donors contributed approximately 82 million unique TCR sequences. Study-level findings and limits: Analysis was carried out at a later point, and it linked a missense DCLRE1C variant to TCR beta V- and J-gene trimming. Some TCR beta chains (roughly 150 of them) were listed as cytomegalovirus-associated.

Worth noting for this clone: The antigen remains undetermined.

The PCR ran on 60 Vbeta and 13 Jbeta primers. The method was immunoSEQ multiplex PCR; TCRdb's version includes in-frame clones alone and lacks a portion of them. The sample shows 150,000 to 200,000 clones, around 80% of them seen only once. This sequence originates from a man aged 18 to 30 in good health and CMV-seronegative. The sequencing input was PBMCs.

As DNA, the CDR3 is TGTGCCAGTAGTCCCCTCTCGACTAAAAGCAATCAGCCCCAGCATTTT. Translated, it gives CASSPLSTKSNQPQHF. The rearrangement links TRBV19 to TRBJ1-5; D is undetermined. The CDR3 spans 16 residues. Germline loops: CDR1 LNHDA, CDR2 SQIVND (reference sequence). V was clipped by 5 bases and J by 1 base, with 15 bases between them. Full variable domain (outside the CDR3, taken from reference TRBV19 and TRBJ1-5): DGGITQSPKYLFRKEGQNVTLSCEQNLNHDAMYWYRQDPGQGLRLIYYSQIVNDFQKGDIAEGYSVSREKKESFPLTVTSAQKNPTAFYLCASSPLSTKSNQPQHFGDGTRLSIL.